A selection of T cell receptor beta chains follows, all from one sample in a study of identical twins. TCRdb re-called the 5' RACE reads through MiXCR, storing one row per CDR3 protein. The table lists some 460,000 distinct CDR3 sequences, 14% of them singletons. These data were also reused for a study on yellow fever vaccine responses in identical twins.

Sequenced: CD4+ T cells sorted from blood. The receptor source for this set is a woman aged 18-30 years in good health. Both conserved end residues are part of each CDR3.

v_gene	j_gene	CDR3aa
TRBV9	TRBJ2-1	CASSALGGTTYNEQFF
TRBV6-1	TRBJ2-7	CASRNGGSYEQYF
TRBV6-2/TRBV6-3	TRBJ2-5	CASRSTAQETQYF
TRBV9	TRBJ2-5	CASSPQGQAQETQYF
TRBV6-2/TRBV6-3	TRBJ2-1	CASSWTYNEQFF
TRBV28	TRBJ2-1	CASSFSVRGGYNEQFF
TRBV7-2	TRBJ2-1	CASSTASGRGGNEQFF
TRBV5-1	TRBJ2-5	CASSFGSSNQETQYF
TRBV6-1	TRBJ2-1	CASSATGVRNEQFF
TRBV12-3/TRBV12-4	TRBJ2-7	CASSLVGTASYEQYF
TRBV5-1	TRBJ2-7	CASSLARAYEQYF
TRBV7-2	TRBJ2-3	CASSLVIGADTQYF
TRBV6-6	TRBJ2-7	CASNSQVVSEQYF
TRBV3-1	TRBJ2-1	CASSQGISGGWNEQFF
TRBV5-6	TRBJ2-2	CASSLPRVNGELFF
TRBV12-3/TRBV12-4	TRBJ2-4	CASSDNRAGKANIQYF
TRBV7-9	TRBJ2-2	CASSRIQGTPNTGELFF
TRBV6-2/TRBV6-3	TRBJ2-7	CASRPADYEQYF
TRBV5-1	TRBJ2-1	CASSYRDSYNEQFF
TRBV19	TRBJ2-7	CASSKPLAGTTYEQYF
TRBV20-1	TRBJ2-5	CSAMTGRGYQETQYF
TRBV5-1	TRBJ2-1	CASSLGSGNYNEQFF
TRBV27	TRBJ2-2	CASNKWGQTGELFF
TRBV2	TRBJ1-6	CASWLQGYNSPLHF